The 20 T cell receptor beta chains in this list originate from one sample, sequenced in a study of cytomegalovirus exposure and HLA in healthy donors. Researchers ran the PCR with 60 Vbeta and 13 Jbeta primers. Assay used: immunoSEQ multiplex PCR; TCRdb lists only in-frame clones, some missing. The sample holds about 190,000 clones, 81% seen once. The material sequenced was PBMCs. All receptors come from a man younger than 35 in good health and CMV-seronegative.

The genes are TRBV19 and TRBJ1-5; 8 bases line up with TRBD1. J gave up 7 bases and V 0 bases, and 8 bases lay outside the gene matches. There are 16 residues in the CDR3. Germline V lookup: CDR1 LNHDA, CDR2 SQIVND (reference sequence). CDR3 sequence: CASSIEQGASGQPQHF. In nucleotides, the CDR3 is TGTGCCAGTAGTATAGAGCAGGGGGCTTCGGGACAGCCCCAGCATTTT. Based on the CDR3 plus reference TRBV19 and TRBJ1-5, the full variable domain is DGGITQSPKYLFRKEGQNVTLSCEQNLNHDAMYWYRQDPGQGLRLIYYSQIVNDFQKGDIAEGYSVSREKKESFPLTVTSAQKNPTAFYLCASSIEQGASGQPQHFGDGTRLSIL.

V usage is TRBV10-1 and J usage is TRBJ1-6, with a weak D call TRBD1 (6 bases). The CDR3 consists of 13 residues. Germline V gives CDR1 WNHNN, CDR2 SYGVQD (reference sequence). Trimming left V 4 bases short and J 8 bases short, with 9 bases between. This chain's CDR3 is CASSAYRDSPLHF. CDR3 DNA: TGCGCCAGCAGTGCCTACAGGGATTCACCCCTCCACTTT.

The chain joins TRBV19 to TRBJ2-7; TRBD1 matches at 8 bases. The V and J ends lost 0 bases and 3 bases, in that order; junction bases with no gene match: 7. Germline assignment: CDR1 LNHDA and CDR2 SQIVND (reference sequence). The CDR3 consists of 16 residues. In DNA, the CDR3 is TGTGCCAGTAGTATAGATAGGACAGGGAGAAACTACGAGCAGTACTTC. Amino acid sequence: CASSIDRTGRNYEQYF.

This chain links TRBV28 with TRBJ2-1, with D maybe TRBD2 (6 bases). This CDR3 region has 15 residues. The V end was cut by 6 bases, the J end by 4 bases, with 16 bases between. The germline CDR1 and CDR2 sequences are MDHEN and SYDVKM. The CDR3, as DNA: TGTGCCAGCAGCCGCCCCGGGACTCAATACAATGAGCAGTTCTTC. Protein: CASSRPGTQYNEQFF.

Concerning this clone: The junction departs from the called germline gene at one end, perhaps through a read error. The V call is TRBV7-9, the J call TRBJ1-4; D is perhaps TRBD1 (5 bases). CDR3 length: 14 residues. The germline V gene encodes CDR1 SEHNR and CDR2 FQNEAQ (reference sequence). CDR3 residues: CASSLARQHEKLFF. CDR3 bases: TGTGCCAGCAGCCTAGCGCGACAGCATGAAAAACTGTTTTTT. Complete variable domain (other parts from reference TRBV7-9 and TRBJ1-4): DTGVSQNPRHKITKRGQNVTFRCDPISEHNRLYWYRQTLGQGPEFLTYFQNEAQLEKSRLLSDRFSAERPKGSFSTLEIQRTEQGDSAMYLCASSLARQHEKLFFGSGTQLSVL.

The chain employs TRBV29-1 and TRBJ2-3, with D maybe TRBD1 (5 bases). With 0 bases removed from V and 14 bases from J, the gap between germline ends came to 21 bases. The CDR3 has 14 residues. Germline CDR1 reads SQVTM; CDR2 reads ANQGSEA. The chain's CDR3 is CSVEDQGEASLRYF. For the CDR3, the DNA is TGCAGCGTTGAAGATCAGGGTGAGGCCTCGCTCCGGTATTTT.

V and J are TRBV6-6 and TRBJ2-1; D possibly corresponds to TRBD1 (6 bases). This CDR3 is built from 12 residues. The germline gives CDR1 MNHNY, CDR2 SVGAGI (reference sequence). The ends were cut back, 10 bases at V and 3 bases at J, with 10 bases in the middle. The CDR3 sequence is CATSDSYNEQFF. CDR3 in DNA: TGTGCCACATCGGACAGCTACAATGAGCAGTTCTTC.

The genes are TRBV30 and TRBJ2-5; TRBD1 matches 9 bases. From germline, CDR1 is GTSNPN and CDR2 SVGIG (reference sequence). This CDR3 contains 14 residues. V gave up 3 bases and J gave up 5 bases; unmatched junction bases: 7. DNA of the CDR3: TGTGCCTGGAGCTGGGGACAGGGTCGGGAGACCCAGTACTTC. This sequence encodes CAWSWGQGRETQYF.

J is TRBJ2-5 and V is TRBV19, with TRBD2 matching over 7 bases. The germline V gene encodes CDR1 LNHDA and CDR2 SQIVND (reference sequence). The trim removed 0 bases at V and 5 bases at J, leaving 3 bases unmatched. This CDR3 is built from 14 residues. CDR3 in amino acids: CASSIDLGGETQYF. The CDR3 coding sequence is TGTGCCAGTAGTATAGATCTGGGGGGGGAGACCCAGTACTTC. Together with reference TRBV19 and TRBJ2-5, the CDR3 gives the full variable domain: DGGITQSPKYLFRKEGQNVTLSCEQNLNHDAMYWYRQDPGQGLRLIYYSQIVNDFQKGDIAEGYSVSREKKESFPLTVTSAQKNPTAFYLCASSIDLGGETQYFGPGTRLLVL.

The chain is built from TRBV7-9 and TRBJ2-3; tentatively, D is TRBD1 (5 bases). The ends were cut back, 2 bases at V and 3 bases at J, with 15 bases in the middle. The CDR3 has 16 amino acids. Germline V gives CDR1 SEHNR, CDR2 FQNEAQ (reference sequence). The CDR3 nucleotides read TGTGCCAGCAGCTTAAAGGGGCTCCCTCCTACAGATACGCAGTATTTT. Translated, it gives CASSLKGLPPTDTQYF.

Here the CDR3 DNA reads TGTGCCAGCAGCTTGTCGGGACAGTTCACTGAAGCTTTCTTT. Translating gives CASSLSGQFTEAFF. The chain employs TRBV7-2 and TRBJ1-1; 7 bases are shared with TRBD1. Germline CDR1 reads SGHTA; CDR2 reads FQGNSA. J lost 4 bases, V lost 3 bases, and 5 bases had no gene match. The CDR3 runs to 14 residues.

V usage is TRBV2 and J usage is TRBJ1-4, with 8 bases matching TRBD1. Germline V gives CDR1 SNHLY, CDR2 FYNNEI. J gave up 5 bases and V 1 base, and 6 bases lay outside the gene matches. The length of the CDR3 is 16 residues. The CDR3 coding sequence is TGTGCCAGCAGTGAAGTGGTGCGGACAGGGAATGAAAAACTGTTTTTT. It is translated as CASSEVVRTGNEKLFF.

The CDR3 DNA is TGTGCTAGTGGTTTCCAGGAAGGCAATGAGCAGTTCTTC. Encoded protein: CASGFQEGNEQFF. This chain links TRBV12-5 with TRBJ2-1; D not certain. Trimming stripped 3 bases from V and 6 bases from J, with 9 bases between. CDR3 length: 13 amino acids. CDR1 is LGHNT and CDR2 is FRNRAP in the germline V gene.

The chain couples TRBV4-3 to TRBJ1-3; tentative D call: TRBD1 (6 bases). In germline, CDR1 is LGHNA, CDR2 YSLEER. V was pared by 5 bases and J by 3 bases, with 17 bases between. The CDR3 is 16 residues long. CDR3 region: CASSGGRTGSGNTIYF. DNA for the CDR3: TGCGCCAGCAGCGGGGGACGTACAGGGAGTGGAAACACCATATATTTT.

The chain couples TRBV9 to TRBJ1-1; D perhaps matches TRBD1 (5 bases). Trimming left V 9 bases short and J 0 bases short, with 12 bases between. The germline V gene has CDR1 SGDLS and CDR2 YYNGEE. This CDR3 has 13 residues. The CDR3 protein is CATPEGVNTEAFF. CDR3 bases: TGTGCCACCCCCGAAGGGGTGAACACTGAAGCTTTCTTT.

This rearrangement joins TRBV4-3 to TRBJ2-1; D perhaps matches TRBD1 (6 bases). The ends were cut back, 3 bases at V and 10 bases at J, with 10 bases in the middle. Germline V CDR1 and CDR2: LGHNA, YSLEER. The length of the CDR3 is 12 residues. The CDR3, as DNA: TGCGCCAGCAGCCACAATACAGGGGAGCAGTTCTTC. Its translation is CASSHNTGEQFF.

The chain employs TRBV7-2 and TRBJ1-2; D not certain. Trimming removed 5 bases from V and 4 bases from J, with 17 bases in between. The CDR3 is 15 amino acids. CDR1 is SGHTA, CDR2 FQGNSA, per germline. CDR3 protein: CASSLVGGSLYGYTF. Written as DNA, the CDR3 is TGTGCCAGCAGCCTCGTTGGAGGGAGCCTCTATGGCTACACCTTC.

The CDR3 bases are TGTGCCAGCAGCTTAAACGGACTAGCGGGGTCCTACAATGAGCAGTTCTTC. Encoded protein: CASSLNGLAGSYNEQFF. J is TRBJ2-1 and V is TRBV7-8; the match to TRBD2 covers 12 bases. V shed 2 bases, J shed 1 base, and the junction held 3 bases outside the gene matches. This CDR3 spans 17 amino acids. Germline V gene data show CDR1 as SGHVS and CDR2 as FQNEAQ. The whole variable domain, remainder taken from reference TRBV7-8 and TRBJ2-1, is GAGVSQSPRYKVAKRGQDVALRCDPISGHVSLFWYQQALGQGPEFLTYFQNEAQLDKSGLPSDRFFAERPEGSVSTLKIQRTQQEDSAVYLCASSLNGLAGSYNEQFFGPGTRLTVL.

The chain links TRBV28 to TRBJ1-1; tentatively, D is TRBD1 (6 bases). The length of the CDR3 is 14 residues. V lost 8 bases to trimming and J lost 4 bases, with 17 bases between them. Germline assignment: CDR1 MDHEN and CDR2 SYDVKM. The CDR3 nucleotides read TGTGCCAGCTTAGCCGCAGGGGATGTCACTGAAGCTTTCTTT. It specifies CASLAAGDVTEAFF.

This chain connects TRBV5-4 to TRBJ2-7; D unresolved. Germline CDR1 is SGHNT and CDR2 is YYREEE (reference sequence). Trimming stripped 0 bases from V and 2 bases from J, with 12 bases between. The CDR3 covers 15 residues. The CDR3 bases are TGTGCCAGCAGCTTGGTCGAGAGTCCTCCCTACGAGCAGTACTTC. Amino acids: CASSLVESPPYEQYF.